The source of this T cell receptor (beta chain) is a study of cytomegalovirus exposure and HLA in healthy donors. Study in general: The study placed around 80% of its 350 to 450 genotyped donors in the Caucasian-associated ancestry cluster.

Researchers ran the PCR with 60 Vbeta and 13 Jbeta primers. Generated by immunoSEQ multiplex PCR, the TCRdb table keeps only in-frame clones and is missing some. This repertoire includes about 96,000 clones. The CDR3 is 15 amino acids. V was shortened by 3 bases and J by 4 bases, with 17 bases between the two germline ends. CDR1 is SGDLS and CDR2 is YYNGEE in the germline V gene. V gene TRBV9 combines with J gene TRBJ2-7, with a possible D match to TRBD1 (5 bases). The TCR sequence derives from a young woman in good health and CMV-seronegative. The material sequenced was PBMCs. This CDR3 is CASSASEGVEYEQYF. CDR3 DNA sequence: TGTGCCAGCAGCGCCAGTGAAGGGGTAGAGTACGAGCAGTACTTC.